These 2 T cell receptor beta chains share one sample of origin, sequenced in a study of CD8 T cells in ankylosing spondylitis (TCRdb year 2017). The receptor library was made with 5' RACE. Instrument used: Illumina HiSeq 2500. The raw public reads went through TCRdb reprocessing: fastp at Q25, MiXCR clone calling, in-frame beta chains kept. Rows are combined by CDR3 protein, so each entry shows the most common genes and DNA. The sample has approximately 220,000 distinct CDR3 sequences on record, roughly 26% of them singletons. 5% to 8% of the sample lies in the top ten. The sequencing sample was made of blood, either unsorted or a sorted T cell fraction (not recorded which). The receptors come from a male donor with ankylosing spondylitis or in good health (not recorded which).

This clonotype was seen only a few times. The CDR3 spells CSVLGQGFQYF. CDR3 DNA: TGCAGCGTCTTAGGACAGGGCTTCCAGTACTTC. The rearrangement joins TRBV29-1 to TRBJ2-5; TRBD1 aligns across 8 bases. Germline trimming cut 6 bases from V and 10 bases from J; bases unmatched to any gene: 7. This CDR3 spans 11 amino acids. Germline CDR1 SQVTM, CDR2 ANQGSEA.

V usage is TRBV10-3 and J usage is TRBJ2-2, with 9 bases lining up with TRBD1. This CDR3 region has 14 residues. The germline gives CDR1 ENHRY, CDR2 SYGVKD. V lost 6 bases, J lost 6 bases, and 5 bases stayed unmatched. The CDR3 is CAIRWDREAGELFF. CDR3 DNA: TGTGCCATCAGATGGGACAGGGAGGCCGGGGAGCTGTTTTTT.